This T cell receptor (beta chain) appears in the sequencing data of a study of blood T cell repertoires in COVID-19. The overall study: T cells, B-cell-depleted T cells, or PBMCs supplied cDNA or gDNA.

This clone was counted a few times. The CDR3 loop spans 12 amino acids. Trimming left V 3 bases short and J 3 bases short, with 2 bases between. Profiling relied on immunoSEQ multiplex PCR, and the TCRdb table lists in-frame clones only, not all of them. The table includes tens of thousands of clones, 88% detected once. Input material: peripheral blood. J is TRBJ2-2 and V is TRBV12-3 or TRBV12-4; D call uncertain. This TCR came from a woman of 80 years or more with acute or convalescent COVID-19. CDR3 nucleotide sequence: TGTGCCAGCAGTTTCTACACCGGGGAGCTGTTTTTT. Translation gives CASSFYTGELFF.